This TCR beta chain stems from a study of blood T cell repertoires in COVID-19. Assay: immunoSEQ multiplex PCR; the TCRdb copy retains only in-frame clones and omits some. The sample carries 70,000 to 90,000 clones, approximately 85% recorded once. This CDR3 spans 12 amino acids. Germline V gene lookup returns CDR1 MRHNA and CDR2 SNTAGT. V was cut by 0 bases and J by 6 bases, with 4 bases left in between. This chain connects TRBV6-4 to TRBJ2-3, with unresolved D. The clonotype comes from a man aged 45 to 65 with COVID-19, enrolled during active disease. The sequenced sample consisted of peripheral blood. The DNA of the CDR3 is TGTGCCAGCAGTGACTCCGGGGATACGCAGTATTTT. Translating gives CASSDSGDTQYF.